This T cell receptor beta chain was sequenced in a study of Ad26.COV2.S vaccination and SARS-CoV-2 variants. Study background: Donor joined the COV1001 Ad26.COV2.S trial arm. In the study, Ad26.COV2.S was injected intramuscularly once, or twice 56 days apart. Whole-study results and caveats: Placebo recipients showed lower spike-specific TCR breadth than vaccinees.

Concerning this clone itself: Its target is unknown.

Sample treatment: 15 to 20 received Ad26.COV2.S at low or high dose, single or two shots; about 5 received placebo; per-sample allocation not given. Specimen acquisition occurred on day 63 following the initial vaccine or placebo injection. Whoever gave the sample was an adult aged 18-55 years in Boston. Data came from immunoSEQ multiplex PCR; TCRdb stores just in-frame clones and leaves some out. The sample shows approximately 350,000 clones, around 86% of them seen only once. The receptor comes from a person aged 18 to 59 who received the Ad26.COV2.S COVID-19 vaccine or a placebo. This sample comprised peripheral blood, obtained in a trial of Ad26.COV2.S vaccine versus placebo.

CDR3 bases: TGTGCCAGCAGCGTAACAGCGGGGGGGAGCACAGATACGCAGTATTTT. As protein: CASSVTAGGSTDTQYF. J is TRBJ2-3 and V is TRBV9; 10 positions agree with TRBD2. Germline V gene data show CDR1 as SGDLS and CDR2 as YYNGEE. The V segment lost 1 base and the J segment 0 bases; nucleotides outside the gene matches: 2. This CDR3 has 16 amino acids.